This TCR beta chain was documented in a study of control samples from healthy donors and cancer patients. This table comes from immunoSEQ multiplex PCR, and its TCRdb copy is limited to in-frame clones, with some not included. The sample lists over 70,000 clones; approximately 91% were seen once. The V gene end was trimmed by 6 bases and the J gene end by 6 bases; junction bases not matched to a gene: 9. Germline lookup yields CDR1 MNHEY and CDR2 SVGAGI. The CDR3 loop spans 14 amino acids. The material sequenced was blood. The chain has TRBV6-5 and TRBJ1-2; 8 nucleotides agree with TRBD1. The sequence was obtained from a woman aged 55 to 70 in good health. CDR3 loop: CASRRTGTGHGYTF. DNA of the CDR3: TGTGCCAGCAGACGAACCGGGACAGGTCATGGCTACACCTTC.